This TCR beta chain emerged from a study of T cells after yellow fever vaccination. Study findings and constraints: A limited proportion of clonotypes was detected within both the CD4 and CD8 compartments. The bulk population could contribute abundant contaminating clonotypes to FACS-sorted repertoires. Primary-vaccination clones mostly resurfaced post-booster (under 98% CD4, more than 85% CD8).

TCRdb used MiXCR to reprocess the 5' RACE reads, holding one entry per CDR3 protein. The data show 450,000 to 650,000 distinct CDR3 sequences, about 13% seen once. This clonotype was observed a handful of times. The antigen is unknown. The clonotype was recovered from a man aged 30 to 45 who received the YFV17D yellow fever vaccine. This material consisted of PBMCs, taken on the day of the yellow fever booster vaccination.

Here the CDR3 DNA reads TGTGCCAGCAGCGCTCCTCAAACAGTTAACTATGGCTACACCTTC. As protein: CASSAPQTVNYGYTF. V gene TRBV7-3 combines with J gene TRBJ1-2; D unresolved. The CDR3 loop spans 15 amino acids. The germline V gene encodes CDR1 SGHTA and CDR2 FQGTGA. V was trimmed by 5 bases and J by 1 base, leaving 14 bases between them.